The source of this T cell receptor (beta chain) is a study of siplizumab effects on memory and regulatory T cells (dated by TCRdb to the late 2010s). About the investigation overall: The effect of the anti-CD2 antibody siplizumab on alloreactive T-cell subsets was examined in allogeneic mixed lymphocyte reactions constructed from human PBMCs. Beyond this particular receptor, the publication reports: Because sequences at frequencies below about 10^-5 were poorly captured, only a minor fraction of alloreactive clones could be mapped back to unstimulated subsets. Greater diversity appeared to be present in unstimulated naive T cells than in memory T cells, and a substantial contribution to the alloresponse seemed to be made by naive cells. Whether proliferating Tregs from siplizumab cultures actually had suppressive function was not functionally confirmed. Siplizumab significantly lowered the cumulative frequency of alloreactive sequences that could be traced to unstimulated CD4+ memory T cells. Among mappable alloreactive CD4+ clones, the Treg-derived fraction averaged nearly 70% with siplizumab versus about 25% in control reactions. About 80-97% of proliferating CD4+ or CD8+ clones could not be given a naive or memory phenotype.

With respect to this clone: Its antigen remains undetermined. The sample holds no much larger clone one base away, and base qualities are not on file.

The library was prepared using the immunoSEQ multiplex PCR assay. Roughly 100,000 TCR templates per sample were assayed by the deep sequencing platform. Genomic DNA extracted from sorted T cells was the material used for TCRbeta CDR3 sequencing. For the original study's pipeline: The R programming language was used for the clonal analysis of the TCRbeta CDR3 data. Unstimulated samples were compared with post-reaction CFSE-low samples to define alloreactive CD4+ and CD8+ clones. Regulatory or non-regulatory origin of alloreactive CD4+ clones was assigned by matching sequences to the sorted unstimulated Treg and non-Treg repertoires. TCRdb retrieved this table from immuneACCESS and kept in-frame rearrangements only. Not all clones are present; in checked studies, unresolved V genes account for under half, and no reason is known for the remainder. That table is the source of V, J and clone size, and D and trimming were worked out from the DNA. The table for this sample lists tens of thousands of clones; 90% to 97% of them were counted only once. Jointly, the top ten make up approximately 0.1% of the sample.

The germline V gene gives CDR1 as SGHAT and CDR2 as FQNNGV. For this chain, trimming is 1 base at the V end and 6 bases at the J end, and the number of junction bases without a gene match is 9. The CDR3 spans 17 residues, from the cysteine through the phenylalanine. Just the 51-base CDR3 DNA is kept, in frame starting at base 1. In a few donor pairs, further sequencing was done on unstimulated CD8+ naive, CD4+ memory, CD8+ TEMRA, CD4+ naive and CD8+ effector memory subsets. Sorted unstimulated T cells and proliferating T cells recovered from mixed lymphocyte reactions underwent TCRbeta CDR3 sequencing. Fresh whole blood from fewer than 11 HLA-typed healthy donors was used to isolate PBMCs.

This receptor chain uses TRBV11-2 and TRBJ2-3; the central 11 bases match TRBD2. The source is a human donor in good health. Sequenced: naive CD8+ T cells sorted from blood. Read against the paper, the sample's cell subset or site label means: unstimulated naive T cells. The nucleotide sequence reads as follows: TGTGCCAGCAGCTTAGGGATAGCGGGGGGGCATTGGGATACGCAGTATTTT. It specifies CASSLGIAGGHWDTQYF. Reference TRBV11-2 and TRBJ2-3 genes cover what lies past the CDR3, so the full variable domain is EAGVAQSPRYKIIEKRQSVAFWCNPISGHATLYWYQQILGQGPKLLIQFQNNGVVDDSQLPKDRFSAERLKGVDSTLKIQPAKLEDSAVYLCASSLGIAGGHWDTQYFGPGTRLTVL.